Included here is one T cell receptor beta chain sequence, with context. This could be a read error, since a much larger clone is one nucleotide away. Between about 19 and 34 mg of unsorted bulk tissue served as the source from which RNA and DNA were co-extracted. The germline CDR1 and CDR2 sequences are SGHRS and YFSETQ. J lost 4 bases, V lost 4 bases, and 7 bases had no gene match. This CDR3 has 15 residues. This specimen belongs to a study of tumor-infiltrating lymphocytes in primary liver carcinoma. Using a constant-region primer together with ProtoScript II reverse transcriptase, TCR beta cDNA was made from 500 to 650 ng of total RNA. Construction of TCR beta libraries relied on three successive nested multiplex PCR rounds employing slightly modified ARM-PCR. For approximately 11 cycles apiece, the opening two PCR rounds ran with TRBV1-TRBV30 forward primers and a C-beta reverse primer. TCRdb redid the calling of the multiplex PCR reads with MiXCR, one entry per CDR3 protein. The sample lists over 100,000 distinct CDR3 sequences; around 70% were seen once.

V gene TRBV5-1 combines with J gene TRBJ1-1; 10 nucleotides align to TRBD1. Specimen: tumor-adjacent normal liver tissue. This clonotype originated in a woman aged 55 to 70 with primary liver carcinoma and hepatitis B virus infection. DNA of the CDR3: TGCGCCAGCAGCCAGGGACAGGGGATGATCACTGAAGCTTTCTTT. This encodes CASSQGQGMITEAFF.